Reported below is one T cell receptor beta chain. The data stem from a study of shared clonotypes between healthy human individuals. About the study: Per donor, CD8 memory used one plate, CD8 naive used two, CD4 memory used three and CD4 naive used three.

Assay execution took place at the deep level. Generated by immunoSEQ multiplex PCR, the TCRdb table keeps only in-frame clones and is missing some. Altogether around 79,000 clones are present, 62% being singletons, with the ten largest covering just over 50%. CD8 memory cells included CD45RO+ cells plus CCR7-negative CD45RA+ TemRA cells. The germline gives CDR1 MDHEN, CDR2 SYDVKM. V was pared by 7 bases and J by 2 bases, with 12 bases between. This CDR3 comprises 14 residues. V and J are TRBV28 and TRBJ2-1; possible D gene TRBD2, 6 bases. The sequence was obtained from a man aged 25 to 40 in good health. The sequenced sample consisted of memory CD8+ T cells sorted from blood. Sample subset: CD45RO+ cells pooled with CCR7-negative TemRA cells. CDR3 in amino acids: CASTPGGAYNEQFF. The CDR3 region has the DNA TGTGCCAGCACCCCCGGCGGGGCCTACAATGAGCAGTTCTTC.